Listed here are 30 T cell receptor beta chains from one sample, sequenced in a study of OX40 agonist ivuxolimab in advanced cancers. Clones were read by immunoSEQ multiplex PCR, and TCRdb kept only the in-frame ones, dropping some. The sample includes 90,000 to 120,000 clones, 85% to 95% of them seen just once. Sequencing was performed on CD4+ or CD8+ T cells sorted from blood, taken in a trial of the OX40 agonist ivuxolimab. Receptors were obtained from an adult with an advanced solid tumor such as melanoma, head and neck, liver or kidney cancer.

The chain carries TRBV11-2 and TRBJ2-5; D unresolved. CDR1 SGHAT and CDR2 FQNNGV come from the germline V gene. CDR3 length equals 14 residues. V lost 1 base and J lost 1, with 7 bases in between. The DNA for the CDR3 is TGTGCCAGCAGCTTAGTGGGTAGCCAAGAGACCCAGTACTTC. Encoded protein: CASSLVGSQETQYF.

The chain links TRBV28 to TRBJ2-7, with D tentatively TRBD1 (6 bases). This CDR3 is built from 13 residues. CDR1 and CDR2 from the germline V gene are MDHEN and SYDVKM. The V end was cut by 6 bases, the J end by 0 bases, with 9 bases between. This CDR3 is CASRSGVSYEQYF. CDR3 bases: TGTGCCAGCAGATCAGGGGTCTCCTACGAGCAGTACTTC.

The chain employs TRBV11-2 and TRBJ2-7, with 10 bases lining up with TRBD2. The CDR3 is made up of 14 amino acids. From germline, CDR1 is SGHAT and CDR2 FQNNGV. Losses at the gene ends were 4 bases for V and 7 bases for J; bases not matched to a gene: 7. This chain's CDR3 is CASSSGTSALEQYF. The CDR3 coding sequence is TGTGCCAGCAGCTCCGGGACTAGCGCCTTGGAGCAGTACTTC.

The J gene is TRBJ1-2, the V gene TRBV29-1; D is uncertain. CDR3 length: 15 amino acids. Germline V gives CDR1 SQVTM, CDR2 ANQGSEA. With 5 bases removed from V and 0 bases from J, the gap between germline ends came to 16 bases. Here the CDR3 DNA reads TGCAGCGTTTACCAGACCAAGGGATCTAACTATGGCTACACCTTC. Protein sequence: CSVYQTKGSNYGYTF.

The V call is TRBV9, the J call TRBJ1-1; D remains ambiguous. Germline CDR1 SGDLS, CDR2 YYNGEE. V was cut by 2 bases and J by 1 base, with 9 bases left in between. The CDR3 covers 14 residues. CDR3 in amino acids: CASSVGSQNTEAFF. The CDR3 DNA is TGTGCCAGCAGCGTGGGCAGTCAGAACACTGAAGCTTTCTTT.

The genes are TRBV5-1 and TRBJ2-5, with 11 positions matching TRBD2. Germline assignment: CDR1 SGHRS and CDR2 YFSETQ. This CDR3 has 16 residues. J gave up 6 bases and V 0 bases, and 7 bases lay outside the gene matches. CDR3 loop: CASSLALAGGGKTQYF. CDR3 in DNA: TGCGCCAGCAGCTTGGCCTTAGCGGGAGGGGGAAAGACCCAGTACTTC.

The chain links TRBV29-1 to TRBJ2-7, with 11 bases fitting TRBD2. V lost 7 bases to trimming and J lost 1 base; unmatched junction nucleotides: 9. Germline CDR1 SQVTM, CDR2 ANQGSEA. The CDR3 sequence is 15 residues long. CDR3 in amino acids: CSDPGLAGTSYEQYF. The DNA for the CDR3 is TGCAGCGACCCCGGACTAGCGGGTACATCCTACGAGCAGTACTTC.

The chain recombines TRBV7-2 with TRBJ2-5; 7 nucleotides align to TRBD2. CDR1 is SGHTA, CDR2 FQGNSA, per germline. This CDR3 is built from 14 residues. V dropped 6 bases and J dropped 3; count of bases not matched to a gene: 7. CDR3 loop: CASSQRTREETQYF. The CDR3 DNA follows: TGTGCCAGCAGTCAGAGGACTAGAGAAGAGACCCAGTACTTC.

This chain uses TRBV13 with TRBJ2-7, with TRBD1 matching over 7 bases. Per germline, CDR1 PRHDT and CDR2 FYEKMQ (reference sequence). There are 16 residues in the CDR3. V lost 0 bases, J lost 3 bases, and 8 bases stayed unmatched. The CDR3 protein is CASSLGEGQVLYEQYF. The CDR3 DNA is TGTGCCAGCAGCTTAGGCGAAGGACAGGTACTCTACGAGCAGTACTTC. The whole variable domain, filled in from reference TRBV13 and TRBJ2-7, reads AAGVIQSPRHLIKEKRETATLKCYPIPRHDTVYWYQQGPGQDPQFLISFYEKMQSDKGSIPDRFSAQQFSDYHSELNMSSLELGDSALYFCASSLGEGQVLYEQYFGPGTRLTVT.

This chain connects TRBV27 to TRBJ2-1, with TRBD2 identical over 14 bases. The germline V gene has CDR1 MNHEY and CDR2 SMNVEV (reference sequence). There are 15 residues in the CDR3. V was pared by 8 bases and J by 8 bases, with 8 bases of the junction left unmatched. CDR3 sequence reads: CASSLGLAGADEQFF. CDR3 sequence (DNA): TGTGCCAGCTCACTGGGACTAGCGGGGGCGGATGAGCAGTTCTTC.

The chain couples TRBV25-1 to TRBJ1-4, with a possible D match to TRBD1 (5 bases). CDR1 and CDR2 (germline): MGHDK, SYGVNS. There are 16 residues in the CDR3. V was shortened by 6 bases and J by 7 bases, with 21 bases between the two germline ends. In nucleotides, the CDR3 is TGTGCCAGCAGCCCCCAGGGAGGCGCCCTTCGTGAAAAACTGTTTTTT. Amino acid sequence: CASSPQGGALREKLFF. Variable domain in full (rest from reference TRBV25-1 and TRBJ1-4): EADIYQTPRYLVIGTGKKITLECSQTMGHDKMYWYQQDPGMELHLIHYSYGVNSTEKGDLSSESTVSRIRTEHFPLTLESARPSHTSQYLCASSPQGGALREKLFFGSGTQLSVL.

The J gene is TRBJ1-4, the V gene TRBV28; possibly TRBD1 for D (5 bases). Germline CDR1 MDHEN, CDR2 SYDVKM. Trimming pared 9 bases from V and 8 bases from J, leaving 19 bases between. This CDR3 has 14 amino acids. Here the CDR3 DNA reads TGTGCCAGTGAGACCGGGACGGCGAGCGAAAAACTGTTTTTT. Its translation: CASETGTASEKLFF.

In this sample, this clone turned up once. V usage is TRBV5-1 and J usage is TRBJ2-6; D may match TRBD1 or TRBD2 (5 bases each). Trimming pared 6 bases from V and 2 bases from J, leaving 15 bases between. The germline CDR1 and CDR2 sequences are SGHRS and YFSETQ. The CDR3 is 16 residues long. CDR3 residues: CASKIPGTAGANVLTF. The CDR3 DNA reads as TGCGCCAGCAAGATCCCAGGGACGGCTGGGGCCAACGTCCTGACTTTC.

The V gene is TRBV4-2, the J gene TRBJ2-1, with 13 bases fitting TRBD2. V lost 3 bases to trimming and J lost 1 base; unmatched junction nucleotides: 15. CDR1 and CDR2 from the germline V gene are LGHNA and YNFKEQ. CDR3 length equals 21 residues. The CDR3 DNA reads TGTGCCAGCAGCCAGGTCGAGGGGACTAGCGGGATCCAATATTCCTACAATGAGCAGTTCTTC. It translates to CASSQVEGTSGIQYSYNEQFF.

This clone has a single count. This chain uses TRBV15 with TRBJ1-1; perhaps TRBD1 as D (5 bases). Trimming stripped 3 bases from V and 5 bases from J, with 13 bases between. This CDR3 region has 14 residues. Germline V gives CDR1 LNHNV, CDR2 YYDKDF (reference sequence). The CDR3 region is CATSRPQDGTEAFF. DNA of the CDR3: TGTGCCACCAGCAGGCCACAGGACGGGACTGAAGCTTTCTTT.

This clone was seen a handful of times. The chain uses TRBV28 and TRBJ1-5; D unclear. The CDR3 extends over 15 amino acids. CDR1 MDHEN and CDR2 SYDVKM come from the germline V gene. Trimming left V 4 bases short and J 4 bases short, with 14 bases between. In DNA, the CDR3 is TGTGCCAGCAGTTACCGACGGAGTGGGAATCAGCCCCAGCATTTT. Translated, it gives CASSYRRSGNQPQHF.

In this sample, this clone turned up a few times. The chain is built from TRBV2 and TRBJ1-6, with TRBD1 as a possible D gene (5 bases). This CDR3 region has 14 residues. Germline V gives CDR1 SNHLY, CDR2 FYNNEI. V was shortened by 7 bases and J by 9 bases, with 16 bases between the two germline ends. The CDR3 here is CASISGSGTSPLHF. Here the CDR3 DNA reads TGTGCCAGCATATCCGGATCAGGGACTTCACCCCTCCACTTT. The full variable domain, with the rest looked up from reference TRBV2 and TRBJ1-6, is EPEVTQTPSHQVTQMGQEVILRCVPISNHLYFYWYRQILGQKVEFLVSFYNNEISEKSEIFDDQFSVERPDGSNFTLKIRSTKLEDSAMYFCASISGSGTSPLHFGNGTRLTVT.

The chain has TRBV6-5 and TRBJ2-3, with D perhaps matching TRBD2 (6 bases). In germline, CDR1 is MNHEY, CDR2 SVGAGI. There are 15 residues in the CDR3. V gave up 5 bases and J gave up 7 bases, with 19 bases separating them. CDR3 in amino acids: CASSATGLAFNTQYF. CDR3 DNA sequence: TGTGCCAGCAGTGCGACGGGGCTAGCGTTCAATACGCAGTATTTT.

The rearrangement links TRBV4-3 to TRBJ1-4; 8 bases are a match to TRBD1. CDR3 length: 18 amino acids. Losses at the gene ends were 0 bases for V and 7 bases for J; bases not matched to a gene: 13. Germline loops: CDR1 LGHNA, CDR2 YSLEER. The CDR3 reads CASSQDGALDRGGEKLFF. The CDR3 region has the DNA TGCGCCAGCAGCCAAGATGGGGCCCTCGACAGGGGCGGTGAAAAACTGTTTTTT.

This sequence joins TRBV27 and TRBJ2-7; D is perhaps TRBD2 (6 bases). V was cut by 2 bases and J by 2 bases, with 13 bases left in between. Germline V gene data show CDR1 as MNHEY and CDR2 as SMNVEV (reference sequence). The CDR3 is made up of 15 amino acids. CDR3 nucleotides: TGTGCCAGCAGTTTAGGGACTGTCTCCCCCTACGAGCAGTACTTC. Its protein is CASSLGTVSPYEQYF.

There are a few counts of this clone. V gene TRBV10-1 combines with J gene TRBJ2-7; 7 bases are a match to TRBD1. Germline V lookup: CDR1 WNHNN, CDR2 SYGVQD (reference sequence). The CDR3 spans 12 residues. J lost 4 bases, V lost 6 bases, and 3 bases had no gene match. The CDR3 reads CASRPTGYEQYF. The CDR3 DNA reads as TGCGCCAGCAGACCGACAGGGTACGAGCAGTACTTC.

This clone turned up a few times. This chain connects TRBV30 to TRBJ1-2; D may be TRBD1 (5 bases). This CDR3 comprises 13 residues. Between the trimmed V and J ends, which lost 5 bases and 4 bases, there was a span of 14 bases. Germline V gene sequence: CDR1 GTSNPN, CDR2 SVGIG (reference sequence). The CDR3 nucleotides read TGTGCCTGGCCGCGGGGACCGGGCTATGGCTACACCTTC. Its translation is CAWPRGPGYGYTF.

The CDR3 nucleotides are TGTGCCAGTAGTCTTCCAGGGTACGAGCAGTACTTC. Encoded protein: CASSLPGYEQYF. The rearrangement uses TRBV19 and TRBJ2-7, with D possibly matching TRBD1 (5 bases). The CDR3 sequence is 12 residues long. V shed 5 bases and J shed 4 bases, with 9 bases lying between them. The germline CDR1 and CDR2 sequences are LNHDA and SQIVND (reference sequence).

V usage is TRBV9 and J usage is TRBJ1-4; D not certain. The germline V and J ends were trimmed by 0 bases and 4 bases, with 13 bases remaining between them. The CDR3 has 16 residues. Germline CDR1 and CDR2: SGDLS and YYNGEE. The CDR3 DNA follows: TGTGCCAGCAGCGTAGCTGGCGGCAACTATAATGAAAAACTGTTTTTT. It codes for CASSVAGGNYNEKLFF.

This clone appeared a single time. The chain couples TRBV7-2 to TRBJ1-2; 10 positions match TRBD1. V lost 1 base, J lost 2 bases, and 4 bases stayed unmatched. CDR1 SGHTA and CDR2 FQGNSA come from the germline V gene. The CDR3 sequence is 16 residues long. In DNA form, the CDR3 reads TGTGCCAGCAGCTTAGTCCCGGGACAGGGGAACTATGGCTACACCTTC. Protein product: CASSLVPGQGNYGYTF.

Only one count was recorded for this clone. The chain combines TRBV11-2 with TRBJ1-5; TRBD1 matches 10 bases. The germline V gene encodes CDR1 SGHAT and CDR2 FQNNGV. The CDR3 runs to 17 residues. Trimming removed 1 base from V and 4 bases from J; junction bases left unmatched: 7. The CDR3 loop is CASSLGDRGRFNQPQHF. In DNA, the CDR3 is TGTGCCAGCAGCTTAGGTGACAGGGGGCGTTTTAATCAGCCCCAGCATTTT.

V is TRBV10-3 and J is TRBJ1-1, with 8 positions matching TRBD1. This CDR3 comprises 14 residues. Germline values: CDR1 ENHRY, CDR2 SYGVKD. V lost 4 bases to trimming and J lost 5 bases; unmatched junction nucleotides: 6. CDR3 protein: CAISGTTGATEAFF. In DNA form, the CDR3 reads TGTGCCATCAGTGGCACGACAGGGGCTACTGAAGCTTTCTTT.

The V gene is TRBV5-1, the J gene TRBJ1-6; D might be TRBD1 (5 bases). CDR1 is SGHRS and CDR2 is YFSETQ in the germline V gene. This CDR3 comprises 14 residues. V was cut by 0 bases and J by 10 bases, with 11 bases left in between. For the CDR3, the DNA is TGCGCCAGCAGCTTGGAGGGGCGAGCATCACCCCTCCACTTT. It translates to CASSLEGRASPLHF.

The CDR3 reads CASSFPRLAGGGLYNEQFF. CDR3 DNA sequence: TGTGCCAGCAGTTTTCCGAGACTAGCGGGAGGGGGTCTCTACAATGAGCAGTTCTTC. The rearrangement joins TRBV27 to TRBJ2-1; 14 bases line up with TRBD2. The V gene end was trimmed by 3 bases and the J gene end by 3 bases; junction bases not matched to a gene: 10. Germline V gene sequence: CDR1 MNHEY, CDR2 SMNVEV (reference sequence). The CDR3 length is 19 residues.

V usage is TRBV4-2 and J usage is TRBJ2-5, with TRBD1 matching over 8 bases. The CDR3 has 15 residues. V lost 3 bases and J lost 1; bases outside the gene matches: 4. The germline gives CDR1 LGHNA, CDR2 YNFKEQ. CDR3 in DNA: TGTGCCAGCAGCCAGCAGGGGGCGGTCCAAGAGACCCAGTACTTC. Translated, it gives CASSQQGAVQETQYF.